The subject of this entry is one TCR beta chain. Its antigen is unknown. The data originate from a study of T cell responses to AZD1222 COVID-19 vaccine. Here immunoSEQ multiplex PCR was the method, and the copy in TCRdb shows in-frame clones only, minus some. The table lists approximately 82,000 clones, 70% to 90% of them singletons. Whole-study results and caveats: Researchers report vaccine-associated CD4 TCRs spanning spike, with dominance at 160-218 and 743-854.

Here the sequenced sample was peripheral blood, taken on day 0 of AZD1222 vaccination. The TCR comes from an adult in good health.

CDR3 sequence reads: CASSLIRGLNSNQPQHF. In DNA, the CDR3 is TGTGCCAGCAGTCTAATCCGGGGCCTGAATAGCAATCAGCCCCAGCATTTT. The V and J genes are TRBV28 and TRBJ1-5; D is perhaps TRBD1 (5 bases). The length of the CDR3 is 17 residues. V was cut by 5 bases and J by 0 bases, with 17 bases left in between. Looked up from germline, CDR1 is MDHEN and CDR2 is SYDVKM. Filled out from reference TRBV28 and TRBJ1-5, the complete variable domain reads DVKVTQSSRYLVKRTGEKVFLECVQDMDHENMFWYRQDPGLGLRLIYFSYDVKMKEKGDIPEGYSVSREKKERFSLILESASTNQTSMYLCASSLIRGLNSNQPQHFGDGTRLSIL.